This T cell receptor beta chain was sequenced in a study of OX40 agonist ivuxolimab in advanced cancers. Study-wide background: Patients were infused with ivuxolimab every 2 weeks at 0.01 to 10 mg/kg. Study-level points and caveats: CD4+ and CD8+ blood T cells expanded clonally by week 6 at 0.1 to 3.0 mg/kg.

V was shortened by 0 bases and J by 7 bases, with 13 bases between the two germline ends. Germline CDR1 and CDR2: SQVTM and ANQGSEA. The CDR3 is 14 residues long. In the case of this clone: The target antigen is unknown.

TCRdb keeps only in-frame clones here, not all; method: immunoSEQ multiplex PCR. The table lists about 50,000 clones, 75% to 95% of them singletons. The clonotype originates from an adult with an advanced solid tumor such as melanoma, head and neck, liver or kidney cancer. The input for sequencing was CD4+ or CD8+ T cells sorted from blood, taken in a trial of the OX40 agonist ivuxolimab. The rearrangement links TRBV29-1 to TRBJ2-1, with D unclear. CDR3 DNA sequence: TGCAGCGTTGAAGATGCGGCCGTGGCAAATGAGCAGTTCTTC. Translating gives CSVEDAAVANEQFF.